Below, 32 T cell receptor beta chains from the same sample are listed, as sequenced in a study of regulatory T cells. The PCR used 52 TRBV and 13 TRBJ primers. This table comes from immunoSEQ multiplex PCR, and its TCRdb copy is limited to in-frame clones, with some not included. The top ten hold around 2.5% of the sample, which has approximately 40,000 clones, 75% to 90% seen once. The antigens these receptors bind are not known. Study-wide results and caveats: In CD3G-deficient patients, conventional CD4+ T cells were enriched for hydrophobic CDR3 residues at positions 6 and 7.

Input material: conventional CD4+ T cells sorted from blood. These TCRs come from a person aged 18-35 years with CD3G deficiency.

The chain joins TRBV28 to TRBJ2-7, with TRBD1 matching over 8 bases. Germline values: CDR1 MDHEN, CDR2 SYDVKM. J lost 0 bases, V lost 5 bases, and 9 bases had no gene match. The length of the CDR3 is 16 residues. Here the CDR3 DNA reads TGTGCCAGCAGTCAGGCCCGGACAGGGTTCTCCTACGAGCAGTACTTC. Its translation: CASSQARTGFSYEQYF.

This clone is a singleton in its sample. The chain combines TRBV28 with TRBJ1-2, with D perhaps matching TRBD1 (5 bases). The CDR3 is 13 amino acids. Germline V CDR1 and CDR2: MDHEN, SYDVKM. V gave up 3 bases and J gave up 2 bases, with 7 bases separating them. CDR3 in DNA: TGTGCCAGCAGTTTCGAGGGGAACTATGGCTACACCTTC. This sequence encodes CASSFEGNYGYTF.

The CDR3 DNA follows: TGTGCCAGCTCACCGAGGGGCGGGAGTAGCTACGAGCAGTACTTC. Translating gives CASSPRGGSSYEQYF. The V gene is TRBV18, the J gene TRBJ2-7; 7 positions agree with TRBD2. From germline, CDR1 is KGHSH and CDR2 LQKENI. CDR3 length: 15 residues. Trimming cost V 3 bases and J 3 bases; bases outside gene matches: 8.

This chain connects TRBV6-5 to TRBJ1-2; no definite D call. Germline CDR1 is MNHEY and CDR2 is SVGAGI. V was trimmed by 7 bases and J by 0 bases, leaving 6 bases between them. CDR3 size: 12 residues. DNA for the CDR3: TGTGCCAGCACTTCAGCTAACTATGGCTACACCTTC. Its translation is CASTSANYGYTF.

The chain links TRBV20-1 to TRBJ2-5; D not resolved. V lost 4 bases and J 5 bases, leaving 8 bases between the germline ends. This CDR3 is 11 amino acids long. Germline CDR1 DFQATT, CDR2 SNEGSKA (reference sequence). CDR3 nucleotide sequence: TGCAGTGCTAACTCTCAGGAGACCCAGTACTTC. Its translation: CSANSQETQYF.

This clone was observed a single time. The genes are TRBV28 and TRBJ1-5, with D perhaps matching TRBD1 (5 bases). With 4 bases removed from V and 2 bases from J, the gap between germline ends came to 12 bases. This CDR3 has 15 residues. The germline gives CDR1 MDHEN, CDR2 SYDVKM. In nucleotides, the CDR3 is TGTGCCAGCAGTTCGGGACTCCTTCGCAATCAGCCCCAGCATTTT. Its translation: CASSSGLLRNQPQHF.

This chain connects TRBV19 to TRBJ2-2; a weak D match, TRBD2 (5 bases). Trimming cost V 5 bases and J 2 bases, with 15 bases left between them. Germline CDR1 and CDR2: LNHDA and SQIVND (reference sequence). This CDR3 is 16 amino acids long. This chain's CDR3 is CASSPYRGDNTGELFF. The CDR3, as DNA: TGTGCCAGTAGTCCCTATCGGGGAGATAACACCGGGGAGCTGTTTTTT. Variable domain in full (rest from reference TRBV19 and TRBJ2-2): DGGITQSPKYLFRKEGQNVTLSCEQNLNHDAMYWYRQDPGQGLRLIYYSQIVNDFQKGDIAEGYSVSREKKESFPLTVTSAQKNPTAFYLCASSPYRGDNTGELFFGEGSRLTVL.

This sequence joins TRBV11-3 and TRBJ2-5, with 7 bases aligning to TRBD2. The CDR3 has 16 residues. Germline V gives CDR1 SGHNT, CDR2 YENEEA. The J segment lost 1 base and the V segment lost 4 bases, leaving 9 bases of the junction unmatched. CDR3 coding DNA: TGTGCCAGCAGCTCTCCAGCAAGCGGGGCCCAAGAGACCCAGTACTTC. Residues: CASSSPASGAQETQYF.

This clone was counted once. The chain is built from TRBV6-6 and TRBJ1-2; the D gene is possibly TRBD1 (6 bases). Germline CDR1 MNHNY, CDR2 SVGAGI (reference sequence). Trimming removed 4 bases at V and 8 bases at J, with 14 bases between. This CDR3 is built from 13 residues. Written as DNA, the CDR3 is TGTGCCAGCAGTTCTAGGGGGGGCCGAGGCTACACCTTC. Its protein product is CASSSRGGRGYTF.

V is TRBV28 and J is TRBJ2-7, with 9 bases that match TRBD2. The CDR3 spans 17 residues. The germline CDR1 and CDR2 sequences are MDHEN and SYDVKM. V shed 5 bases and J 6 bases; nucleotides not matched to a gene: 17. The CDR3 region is CASSPSVGVAGVSEQYF. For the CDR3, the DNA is TGTGCCAGCAGTCCCTCAGTCGGTGTAGCGGGAGTGAGCGAGCAGTACTTC.

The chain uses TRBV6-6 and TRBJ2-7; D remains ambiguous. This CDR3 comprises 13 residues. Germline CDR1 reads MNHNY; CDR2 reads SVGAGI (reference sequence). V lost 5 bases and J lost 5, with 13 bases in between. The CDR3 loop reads CASSVTWGNEQYF. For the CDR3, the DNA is TGTGCCAGCAGTGTAACCTGGGGAAACGAGCAGTACTTC.

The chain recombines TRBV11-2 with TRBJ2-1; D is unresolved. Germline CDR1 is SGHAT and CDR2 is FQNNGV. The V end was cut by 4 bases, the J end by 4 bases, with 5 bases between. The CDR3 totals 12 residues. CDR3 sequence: CASSYFYNEQFF. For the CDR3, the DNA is TGTGCCAGCAGCTATTTTTACAATGAGCAGTTCTTC.

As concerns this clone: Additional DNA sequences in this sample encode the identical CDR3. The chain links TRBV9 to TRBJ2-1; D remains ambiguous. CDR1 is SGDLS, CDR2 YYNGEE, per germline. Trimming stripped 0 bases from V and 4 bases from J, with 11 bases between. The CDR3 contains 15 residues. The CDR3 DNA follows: TGTGCCAGCAGCGTAGATGGGTCCGTTTACAATGAGCAGTTCTTC. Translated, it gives CASSVDGSVYNEQFF.

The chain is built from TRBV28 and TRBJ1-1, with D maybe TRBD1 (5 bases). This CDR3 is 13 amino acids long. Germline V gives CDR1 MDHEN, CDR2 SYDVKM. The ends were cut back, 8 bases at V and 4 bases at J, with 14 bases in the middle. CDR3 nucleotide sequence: TGTGCCAGCGCCAGGGTTTGGGGCACTGAAGCTTTCTTT. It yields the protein CASARVWGTEAFF.

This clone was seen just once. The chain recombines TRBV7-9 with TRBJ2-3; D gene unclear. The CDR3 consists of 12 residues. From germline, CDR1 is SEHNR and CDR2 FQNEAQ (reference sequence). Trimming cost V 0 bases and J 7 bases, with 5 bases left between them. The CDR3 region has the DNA TGTGCCAGCAGCTTAGCAGGGTATACGCAGTATTTT. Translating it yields CASSLAGYTQYF.

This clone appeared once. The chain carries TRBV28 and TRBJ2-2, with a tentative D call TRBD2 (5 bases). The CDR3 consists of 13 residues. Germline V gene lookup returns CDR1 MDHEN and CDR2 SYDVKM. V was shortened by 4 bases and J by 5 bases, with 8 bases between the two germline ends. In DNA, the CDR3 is TGTGCCAGCAGTTCAAGGACTACCGGGGAGCTGTTTTTT. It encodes CASSSRTTGELFF. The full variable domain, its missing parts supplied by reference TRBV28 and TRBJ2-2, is DVKVTQSSRYLVKRTGEKVFLECVQDMDHENMFWYRQDPGLGLRLIYFSYDVKMKEKGDIPEGYSVSREKKERFSLILESASTNQTSMYLCASSSRTTGELFFGEGSRLTVL.

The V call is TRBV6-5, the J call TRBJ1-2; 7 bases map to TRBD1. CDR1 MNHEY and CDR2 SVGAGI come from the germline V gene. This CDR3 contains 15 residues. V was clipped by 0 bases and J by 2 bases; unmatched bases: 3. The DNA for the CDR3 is TGTGCCAGCAGTTACTCGTACAGGGGAAACTATGGCTACACCTTC. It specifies CASSYSYRGNYGYTF.

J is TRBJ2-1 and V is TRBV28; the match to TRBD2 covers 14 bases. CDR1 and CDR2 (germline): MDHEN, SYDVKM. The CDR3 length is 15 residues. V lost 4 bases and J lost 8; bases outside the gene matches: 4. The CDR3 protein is CASSSPGLAGDEQFF. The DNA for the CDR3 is TGTGCCAGCAGTTCCCCGGGACTAGCGGGAGATGAGCAGTTCTTC.

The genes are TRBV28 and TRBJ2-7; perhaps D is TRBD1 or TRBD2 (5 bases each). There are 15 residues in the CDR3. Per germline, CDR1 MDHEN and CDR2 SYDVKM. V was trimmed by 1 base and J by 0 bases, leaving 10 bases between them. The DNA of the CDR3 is TGTGCCAGCAGTTTATTTTCAGGGAGCTCCTACGAGCAGTACTTC. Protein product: CASSLFSGSSYEQYF.

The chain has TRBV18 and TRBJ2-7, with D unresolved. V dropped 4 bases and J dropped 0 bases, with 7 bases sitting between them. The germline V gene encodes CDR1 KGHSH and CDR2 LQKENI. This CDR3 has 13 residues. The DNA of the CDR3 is TGTGCCAGCTCACTCTTTAACTCCTACGAGCAGTACTTC. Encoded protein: CASSLFNSYEQYF.

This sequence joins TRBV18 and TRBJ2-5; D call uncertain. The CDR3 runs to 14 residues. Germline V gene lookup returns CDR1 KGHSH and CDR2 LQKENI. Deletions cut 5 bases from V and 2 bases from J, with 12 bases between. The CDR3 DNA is TGTGCCAGCTCAGTAGGACGGAAGCAAGAGACCCAGTACTTC. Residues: CASSVGRKQETQYF.

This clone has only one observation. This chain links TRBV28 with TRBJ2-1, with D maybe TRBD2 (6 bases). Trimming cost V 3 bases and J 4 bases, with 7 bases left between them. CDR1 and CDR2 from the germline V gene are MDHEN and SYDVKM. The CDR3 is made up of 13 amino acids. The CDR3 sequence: CASSFGGYNEQFF. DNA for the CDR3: TGTGCCAGCAGTTTCGGGGGATACAATGAGCAGTTCTTC.

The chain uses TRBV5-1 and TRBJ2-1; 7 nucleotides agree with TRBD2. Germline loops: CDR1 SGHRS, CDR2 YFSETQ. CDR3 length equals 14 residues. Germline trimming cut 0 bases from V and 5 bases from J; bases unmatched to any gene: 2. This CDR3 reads CASSLGGTNNEQFF. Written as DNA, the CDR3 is TGCGCCAGCAGCTTGGGAGGGACTAACAATGAGCAGTTCTTC.

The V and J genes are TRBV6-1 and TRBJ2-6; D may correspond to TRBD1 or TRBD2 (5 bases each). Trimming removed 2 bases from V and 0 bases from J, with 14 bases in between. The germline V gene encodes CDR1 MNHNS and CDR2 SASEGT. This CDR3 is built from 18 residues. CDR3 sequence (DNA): TGTGCCAGCAGTGAATTCTTGGGACGGCCCTCTGGGGCCAACGTCCTGACTTTC. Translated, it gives CASSEFLGRPSGANVLTF.

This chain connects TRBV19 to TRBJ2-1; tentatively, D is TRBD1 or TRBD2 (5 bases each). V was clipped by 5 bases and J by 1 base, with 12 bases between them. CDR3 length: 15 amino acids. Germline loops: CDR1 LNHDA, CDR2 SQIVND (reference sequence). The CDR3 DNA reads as TGTGCCAGTAGTCCTCTTGGGGGTTCCTACAATGAGCAGTTCTTC. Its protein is CASSPLGGSYNEQFF.

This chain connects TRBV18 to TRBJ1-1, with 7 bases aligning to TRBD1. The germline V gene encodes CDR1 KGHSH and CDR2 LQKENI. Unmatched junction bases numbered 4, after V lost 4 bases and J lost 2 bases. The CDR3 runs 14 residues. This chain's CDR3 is CASSHGTANTEAFF. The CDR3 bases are TGTGCCAGCTCACATGGGACAGCTAACACTGAAGCTTTCTTT.

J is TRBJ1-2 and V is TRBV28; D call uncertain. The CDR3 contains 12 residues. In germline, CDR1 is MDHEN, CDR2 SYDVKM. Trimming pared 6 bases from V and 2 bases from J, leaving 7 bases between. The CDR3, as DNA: TGTGCCAGCAGCCCAGACAACTATGGCTACACCTTC. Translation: CASSPDNYGYTF.

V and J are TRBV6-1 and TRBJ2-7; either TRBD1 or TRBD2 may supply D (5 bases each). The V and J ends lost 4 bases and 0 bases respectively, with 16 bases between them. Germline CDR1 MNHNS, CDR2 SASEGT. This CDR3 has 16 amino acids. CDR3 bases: TGTGCCAGCAGTGGCGCCGGGACCGCTAGCTCCTACGAGCAGTACTTC. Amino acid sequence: CASSGAGTASSYEQYF.

Written as DNA, the CDR3 is TGTGCCATCAGTGAAAGCCCTACAAACATTCAGTACTTC. This gives the protein CAISESPTNIQYF. The chain couples TRBV10-3 to TRBJ2-4; D not resolved. The CDR3 consists of 13 residues. The V gene lost 3 bases and the J gene lost 6 bases, with 9 bases spanning the gap. Germline CDR1 and CDR2: ENHRY and SYGVKD.

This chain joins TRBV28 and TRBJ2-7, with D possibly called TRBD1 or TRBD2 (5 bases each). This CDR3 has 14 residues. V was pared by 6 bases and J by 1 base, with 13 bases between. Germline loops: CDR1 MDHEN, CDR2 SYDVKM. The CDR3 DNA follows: TGTGCCAGCAGAAAACGGGACCCATCCTACGAGCAGTACTTC. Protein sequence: CASRKRDPSYEQYF.

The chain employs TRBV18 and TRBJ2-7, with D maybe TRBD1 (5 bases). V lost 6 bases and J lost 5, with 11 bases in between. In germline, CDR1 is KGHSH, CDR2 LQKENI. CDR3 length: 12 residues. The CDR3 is CASSQGANEQYF. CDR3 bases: TGTGCCAGCTCCCAAGGGGCCAACGAGCAGTACTTC.

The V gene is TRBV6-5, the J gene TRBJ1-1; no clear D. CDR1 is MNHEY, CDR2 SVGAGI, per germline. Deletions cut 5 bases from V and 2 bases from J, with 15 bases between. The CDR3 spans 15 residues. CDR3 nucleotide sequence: TGTGCCAGCAGTCCGGCAGTGATTCAAAACACTGAAGCTTTCTTT. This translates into CASSPAVIQNTEAFF.